Detailed here is one T cell receptor beta chain. Its antigen is not identified. This sample was taken from a study of type 1 regulatory T cells. The CDR3 loop spans 11 amino acids. Germline CDR1 and CDR2: MNHEY and SVGAGI. V lost 7 bases and J lost 9, with 13 bases in between. TCRdb reprocessed the reads with MiXCR, giving one entry per CDR3 protein. The data show about 59,000 distinct CDR3 sequences, 62% seen once. The sample comprised cultured non-Tr1 T cells, either the whole culture or a sorted T cell fraction (not recorded which). The TCR comes from a human donor in good health. The chain joins TRBV6-5 to TRBJ2-7; perhaps TRBD2 as D (6 bases). The CDR3: CASNGGKAQYF. Written as DNA, the CDR3 is TGTGCCAGCAACGGGGGTAAAGCGCAGTACTTC.